This T cell receptor beta chain was sequenced for a study of T cell responses to AZD1222 COVID-19 vaccine. Study findings and constraints: Possibly, clonal diversity was underestimated; donors were largely white British and included more females.

With regard to this clone: Its specificity is unknown.

Profiled with immunoSEQ multiplex PCR; TCRdb holds only in-frame clones, not every one. The table has more than 140,000 clones, about 90% seen once. Germline CDR1 is MDHEN and CDR2 is SYDVKM. V shed 6 bases and J shed 11 bases, with 14 bases lying between them. The CDR3 has 12 amino acids. The chain has TRBV28 and TRBJ1-5; D is uncertain. The material sequenced was peripheral blood, taken on day 0 of AZD1222 vaccination. This receptor was identified in an adult in good health. The DNA of the CDR3 is TGTGCCAGCAGATCTAGATCTCGGGCCCAGCATTTT. Amino acid sequence: CASRSRSRAQHF. The whole variable domain, filled in from reference TRBV28 and TRBJ1-5, reads DVKVTQSSRYLVKRTGEKVFLECVQDMDHENMFWYRQDPGLGLRLIYFSYDVKMKEKGDIPEGYSVSREKKERFSLILESASTNQTSMYLCASRSRSRAQHFGDGTRLSIL.